This is a list of T cell receptor beta chains from one sample in a study of T cell repertoires in cytomegalovirus infection. TCRdb processed the reads anew with MiXCR; each CDR3 protein has one entry. The sample lists over 200,000 distinct CDR3 sequences; approximately 14% were seen once. Sequenced sample: PBMCs. These receptor sequences come from a human donor in good health (CMV status not recorded). Some clones in this sample may be carry-over from other donors' samples. Each CDR3 is given with its conserved first and last residue. The order of the fields is V gene, clone size, D gene, J gene, CDR3 DNA, CDR3 protein. A D gene is named only where the DNA matches it firmly. Expanded clones are given a class, and other clones once, few, many or no size at all.

TRBV5-5	NA	TRBD2	TRBJ2-3	TGTGCCAGCAGCACCGGGACTAGCGGGAGCGGAGTGGCAGATACGCAGTATTTT	CASSTGTSGSGVADTQYF
TRBV12-3/TRBV12-4	few	NA	TRBJ2-1	TGTGCCAGCAGTAGCGGAAGGCCCGACAATGAGCAGTTCTTC	CASSSGRPDNEQFF
TRBV5-4	NA	TRBD2	TRBJ2-7	TGTGCCAGCAGCTCTCGGTCTAGCGGAGAAAACGAGCAGTACTTC	CASSSRSSGENEQYF
TRBV20-1	many	NA	TRBJ2-1	TGCAGTGCAGACGGGACATCCTACAATGAGCAGTTCTTC	CSADGTSYNEQFF
TRBV11-3	many	TRBD2	TRBJ2-1	TGTGCCAGCAGCCGAAGGGGTAGCGGGGGACACAATGAGCAGTTCTTC	CASSRRGSGGHNEQFF
TRBV4-2	NA	TRBD2	TRBJ2-7	TGTGCCAGCAGCCAAGACGGCCAGGGACTAGCGGGAGGGGACTACGAGCAGTACTTC	CASSQDGQGLAGGDYEQYF
TRBV28	NA	TRBD1	TRBJ1-2	TGTGCCAGCAGTTTACCGACAGGGGGCTTTGGCTACACCTTC	CASSLPTGGFGYTF
TRBV12-5	many	NA	TRBJ1-6	TGTGCTAGTGGTTTGGGAGCCGGGGGACCGCCCGGATCCTCCCTCCACTTT	CASGLGAGGPPGSSLHF
TRBV25-1	many	NA	TRBJ2-1	TGTGCCAGCAGTGATGGTAGGTCCAATGAGCAGTTCTTC	CASSDGRSNEQFF
TRBV4-3	many	NA	TRBJ1-2	TGCGCCAGCAGCCCCTATCGGGGGGCAAGTGGCTACACCTTC	CASSPYRGASGYTF
TRBV29-1	few	TRBD2	TRBJ2-7	TGCAGCGTTGGGGGGGGACTAGCGGGAGGACTCTACGAGCAGTACTTC	CSVGGGLAGGLYEQYF
TRBV12-3/TRBV12-4	NA	NA	TRBJ2-5	TGTGCCAGCAGCTCCGCCCTATTAGAGACCCAGTACTTC	CASSSALLETQYF
TRBV20-1	NA	NA	TRBJ1-2	TGCAGTGCCGGGACATCCCACACTGCTGGCTACACCTTC	CSAGTSHTAGYTF
TRBV7-2	many	NA	TRBJ1-5	TGTGCCAGCAGCTTATCTCTTTTCGCCAGTCAGCCCCAGCATTTT	CASSLSLFASQPQHF
TRBV5-4	once	NA	TRBJ1-2	TGTGCCAGCATCCGTTCGGGAGGGGGTTTCGATGGCTACACCTTC	CASIRSGGGFDGYTF
TRBV20-1	many	NA	TRBJ1-2	TGCAGTGCTAGAAGCCTAAGGATGGGCTACACCTTC	CSARSLRMGYTF
TRBV7-2	many	NA	TRBJ2-3	TGTGCCAGCAGCTACACCACAGATACGCAGTATTTT	CASSYTTDTQYF
TRBV7-2	many	TRBD1	TRBJ1-1	TGTGCCAGCAGCCGAGGGACAGGGAACACTGAAGCTTTCTTT	CASSRGTGNTEAFF
TRBV25-1	few	NA	TRBJ2-7	TGTGCCAGCAGTGGCCTAGCATTCTACGAGCAGTACTTC	CASSGLAFYEQYF
TRBV5-1	few	NA	TRBJ1-2	TGCGCCAGCAGCTTGGAATTAGGGCTAGGCTACACCTTC	CASSLELGLGYTF
TRBV7-2	many	NA	TRBJ2-5	TGTGCCAGCAGCTTAGTAGACAGATCACAAGAGACCCAGTACTTC	CASSLVDRSQETQYF
TRBV2	NA	NA	TRBJ2-7	TGTGCCAGCAGCGGACGGGCCTACGAGCAGTACTTC	CASSGRAYEQYF
TRBV29-1	NA	NA	TRBJ2-6	TGCAGCGTTGCGACCCCAGGGCGCGGGGCCAACGTCCTGACTTTC	CSVATPGRGANVLTF
TRBV7-9	many	TRBD1	TRBJ2-3	TGTGCCAGCAGCCGCCTGACAGGGGATGGCACAGATACGCAGTATTTT	CASSRLTGDGTDTQYF
TRBV7-2	many	NA	TRBJ1-2	TGTGCCAGCAGCTTAGCGAGCAGGGAAGATGGCTACACCTTC	CASSLASREDGYTF
TRBV29-1	few	NA	TRBJ1-2	TGCAGCGTTTCGGGGCTAGGACAGCAGAGTTCCAACTATGGCTACACCTTC	CSVSGLGQQSSNYGYTF
TRBV12-3/TRBV12-4	many	NA	TRBJ1-3	TGTGCCAGCAGTACCGACAGGCGTCCTGGAAACACCATATATTTT	CASSTDRRPGNTIYF
TRBV20-1	many	NA	TRBJ1-6	TGCAGTGCTAGAGTCGGGACGGGGGCCCTCCACTTT	CSARVGTGALHF
TRBV7-3	NA	TRBD2	TRBJ2-1	TGTGCCAGCAGCTTATACACTAGCGAGAGTTACAATGAGCAGTTCTTC	CASSLYTSESYNEQFF